In this sample, the clone carrying this TCR beta chain turned up many times. These data originate in a study of patients with pleural tuberculosis. Trimming removed 6 bases from V and 3 bases from J; junction bases left unmatched: 17. CDR3 length: 17 amino acids. TCRdb reprocessed the reads via MiXCR and lists one record per CDR3 protein. The sample carries around 50,000 distinct CDR3 sequences, 7.3% recorded once. The rearrangement joins TRBV12-3 or TRBV12-4 to TRBJ2-7, with TRBD2 matching 7 bases. The clonotype was recovered from a human donor with pleural tuberculosis. As DNA, the CDR3 is TGTGCCAGCAGACCGAATAGGCGGCGGGAGACTATCTACGAGCAGTACTTC. This sequence encodes CASRPNRRRETIYEQYF.